These T cell receptor beta chains were read from a single sample in a study of CD8 T cells in Susac syndrome. TCRdb used MiXCR to reprocess the immunoSEQ multiplex PCR reads, holding one entry per CDR3 protein. Of 150,000 to 200,000 distinct CDR3 sequences listed, approximately 94% are singletons. Material: CD4+ T cells from PBMCs. The source of these receptors is a human donor with multiple sclerosis. The CDR3 runs from the conserved cysteine through the conserved F or W. The D gene is left open where the match is weak. Where a row states a size, it is once, few, many or the class of an expanded clone; other rows omit it.

D: NA; V: TRBV30; J: TRBJ1-1; size: once; CDR3: CAWLTILNTEAFF; DNA: TGTGCCTGGTTGACAATTCTGAACACTGAAGCTTTCTTT
D: NA; V: TRBV12-3/TRBV12-4; J: TRBJ1-1; size: NA; CDR3: CASSLTSWGTEAFF; DNA: TGTGCCAGCAGTTTAACGTCCTGGGGCACTGAAGCTTTCTTT
D: NA; V: TRBV7-9; J: TRBJ2-5; size: once; CDR3: CASSLVRRETQYF; DNA: TGTGCCAGCAGCTTGGTCAGGCGGGAGACCCAGTACTTC
D: TRBD1; V: TRBV12-3/TRBV12-4; J: TRBJ1-2; size: NA; CDR3: CASSAHDRGGYTF; DNA: TGTGCCAGCAGTGCCCACGACAGGGGCGGCTACACCTTC
D: NA; V: TRBV14; J: TRBJ1-1; size: once; CDR3: CASSQEWVSEAFF; DNA: TGTGCCAGCAGCCAAGAATGGGTTTCTGAAGCTTTCTTT
D: TRBD1; V: TRBV12-3/TRBV12-4; J: TRBJ2-3; size: NA; CDR3: CASRGRTGTDTQYF; DNA: TGTGCCAGCAGGGGGAGGACAGGGACAGATACGCAGTATTTT
D: TRBD1; V: TRBV29-1; J: TRBJ2-5; size: NA; CDR3: CSVWTGGETQYF; DNA: TGCAGCGTGTGGACAGGGGGTGAGACCCAGTACTTC
D: TRBD1; V: TRBV30; J: TRBJ2-6; size: NA; CDR3: CACTGTGHSGANVLTF; DNA: TGTGCCTGCACCGGGACAGGGCACTCTGGGGCCAACGTCCTGACTTTC
D: TRBD2; V: TRBV7-2; J: TRBJ2-3; size: NA; CDR3: CASSLAGLGRADTQYF; DNA: TGTGCCAGCAGCTTAGCGGGACTAGGAAGAGCAGATACGCAGTATTTT
D: NA; V: TRBV29-1; J: TRBJ2-7; size: NA; CDR3: CSVASWAGEQYF; DNA: TGCAGCGTCGCGAGCTGGGCGGGGGAGCAGTACTTC
D: NA; V: TRBV29-1; J: TRBJ1-2; size: NA; CDR3: CSVGQDISGYTF; DNA: TGCAGCGTTGGACAGGATATAAGTGGCTACACCTTC
D: NA; V: TRBV6-5; J: TRBJ1-2; size: NA; CDR3: CASSSRGENYGYTF; DNA: TGTGCCAGCTCCTCACGCGGGGAAAACTATGGCTACACCTTC
D: NA; V: TRBV6-2/TRBV6-3; J: TRBJ1-5; size: NA; CDR3: CASSVGGGQHF; DNA: TGTGCCAGCAGCGTTGGGGGAGGGCAGCATTTT
D: TRBD2; V: TRBV7-2; J: TRBJ2-3; size: NA; CDR3: CASSLAPLAGGLTDTQYF; DNA: TGTGCCAGCAGCTTAGCCCCACTAGCGGGAGGACTCACAGATACGCAGTATTTT
D: NA; V: TRBV7-8; J: TRBJ2-3; size: NA; CDR3: CASSSLYGTQYF; DNA: TGTGCCAGCAGCTCCTTGTACGGTACGCAGTATTTT
D: TRBD2; V: TRBV7-2; J: TRBJ2-7; size: NA; CDR3: CASSLGRSGRGYEQYF; DNA: TGTGCCAGCAGCTTAGGACGGTCGGGGAGGGGTTACGAGCAGTACTTC
D: NA; V: TRBV4-1; J: TRBJ2-1; size: NA; CDR3: CASSRMGVNEQFF; DNA: TGCGCCAGCAGCCGCATGGGAGTAAATGAGCAGTTCTTC
D: NA; V: TRBV12-3/TRBV12-4; J: TRBJ1-1; size: NA; CDR3: CASSFGGGTEAFF; DNA: TGTGCCAGCAGTTTTGGGGGGGGAACTGAAGCTTTCTTT
D: NA; V: TRBV6-6; J: TRBJ1-1; size: NA; CDR3: CASSGYREVRDEAFF; DNA: TGTGCCAGCAGTGGCTACAGGGAAGTTCGGGATGAAGCTTTCTTT
D: NA; V: TRBV2; J: TRBJ1-1; size: once; CDR3: CASSEGNKNTEAFF; DNA: TGTGCCAGCAGTGAAGGCAACAAGAACACTGAAGCTTTCTTT
D: NA; V: TRBV30; J: TRBJ2-1; size: NA; CDR3: CAWSRGASISNEQFF; DNA: TGTGCCTGGTCACGAGGGGCGAGTATCAGCAATGAGCAGTTCTTC
D: NA; V: TRBV7-8; J: TRBJ2-5; size: NA; CDR3: CASTRKRNLRGWREETQYF; DNA: TGTGCCAGCACCCGTAAAAGGAATCTCAGGGGCTGGCGGGAAGAGACCCAGTACTTC
D: TRBD1; V: TRBV29-1; J: TRBJ1-1; size: NA; CDR3: CSVDRTGGNTEAFF; DNA: TGCAGCGTTGACCGGACAGGGGGAAATACTGAAGCTTTCTTT
D: NA; V: TRBV19; J: TRBJ1-5; size: NA; CDR3: CASRTGEQPQHF; DNA: TGTGCCAGTAGGACAGGAGAACAGCCCCAGCATTTT
D: TRBD1; V: TRBV27; J: TRBJ1-2; size: NA; CDR3: CASSSYYRGNGYTF; DNA: TGTGCCAGCAGTTCCTACTACAGGGGGAATGGCTACACCTTC
D: NA; V: TRBV12-3/TRBV12-4; J: TRBJ2-1; size: NA; CDR3: CASSRLEYNEQFF; DNA: TGTGCCAGCAGTCGACTAGAGTACAATGAGCAGTTCTTC
D: NA; V: TRBV6-4; J: TRBJ1-5; size: NA; CDR3: CASSEWGGQPQHF; DNA: TGTGCCAGCAGTGAATGGGGTGGACAGCCCCAGCATTTT
D: NA; V: TRBV6-5; J: TRBJ1-5; size: NA; CDR3: CASSYSNRRNQPQHF; DNA: TGTGCCAGCAGTTACTCGAACAGGCGCAATCAGCCCCAGCATTTT
D: NA; V: TRBV2; J: TRBJ2-7; size: NA; CDR3: CASSNVQGYEQYF; DNA: TGTGCCAGCAGCAACGTACAGGGCTACGAGCAGTACTTC
D: NA; V: TRBV20-1; J: TRBJ2-7; size: NA; CDR3: CSARTGTSSDEQYF; DNA: TGCAGTGCTCGAACCGGGACCAGCTCGGACGAGCAGTACTTC
D: TRBD2; V: TRBV2; J: TRBJ2-1; size: NA; CDR3: CASRFAGTSYDSYNEQFF; DNA: TGTGCCAGCAGGTTCGCCGGGACTAGCTATGACTCCTACAATGAGCAGTTCTTC
D: NA; V: TRBV4-1; J: TRBJ1-4; size: NA; CDR3: CASSSGVKEKLFF; DNA: TGCGCCAGCAGTTCCGGCGTGAAGGAAAAACTGTTTTTT
D: NA; V: TRBV9; J: TRBJ2-6; size: NA; CDR3: CASSRGSSGANVLTF; DNA: TGTGCCAGCAGCAGGGGCTCTTCTGGGGCCAACGTCCTGACTTTC
D: TRBD2; V: TRBV20-1; J: TRBJ2-1; size: NA; CDR3: CSARAGGIYNEQFF; DNA: TGCAGTGCTAGAGCGGGAGGGATTTACAATGAGCAGTTCTTC
D: TRBD2; V: TRBV3-1; J: TRBJ2-1; size: NA; CDR3: CASSQAGGSNEQFF; DNA: TGTGCCAGCAGCCAAGCAGGCGGGAGCAATGAGCAATTCTTC
D: TRBD2; V: TRBV20-1; J: TRBJ2-3; size: NA; CDR3: CSASHRRAGVSDTQYF; DNA: TGCAGTGCTAGCCACCGTCGAGCGGGAGTTTCAGATACGCAGTATTTT
D: NA; V: TRBV11-2; J: TRBJ2-2; size: NA; CDR3: CASSSIRRGGTGELFF; DNA: TGTGCCAGCAGCTCTATCCGCAGGGGCGGCACCGGGGAGCTGTTTTTT
D: TRBD1; V: TRBV27; J: TRBJ1-2; size: NA; CDR3: CASSSDRGHGYTF; DNA: TGTGCCAGCAGCAGCGACAGGGGGCATGGCTACACCTTC
D: TRBD1; V: TRBV12-3/TRBV12-4; J: TRBJ1-4; size: NA; CDR3: CASTRQGRDEKLFF; DNA: TGTGCCAGCACACGACAGGGAAGGGATGAAAAACTGTTTTTT
D: NA; V: TRBV20-1; J: TRBJ1-5; size: NA; CDR3: CSARGTYSNQPQHF; DNA: TGCAGTGCTAGGGGCACCTATAGCAATCAGCCCCAGCATTTT
D: NA; V: TRBV7-9; J: TRBJ2-2; size: NA; CDR3: CASSLQAFTGELFF; DNA: TGTGCCAGCAGCTTACAAGCTTTCACCGGGGAGCTGTTTTTT
D: NA; V: TRBV27; J: TRBJ2-1; size: few; CDR3: CASGNNEQFF; DNA: TGTGCCAGCGGTAACAATGAGCAGTTCTTC
D: NA; V: TRBV30; J: TRBJ2-6; size: NA; CDR3: CAWMPGANVLTF; DNA: TGTGCCTGGATGCCGGGGGCCAACGTCCTGACTTTC
D: TRBD2; V: TRBV9; J: TRBJ2-2; size: NA; CDR3: CASTKEGFGTSGRLNTGELFF; DNA: TGTGCCAGCACTAAAGAGGGGTTCGGGACTAGCGGGAGGCTGAACACCGGGGAGCTGTTTTTT
D: TRBD2; V: TRBV7-9; J: TRBJ2-1; size: NA; CDR3: CASSYSGGWYDEQFF; DNA: TGTGCCAGCAGTTATTCGGGAGGCTGGTACGATGAGCAGTTCTTC
D: NA; V: TRBV30; J: TRBJ2-3; size: NA; CDR3: CAWSGGADTQYF; DNA: TGTGCCTGGAGTGGAGGGGCAGATACGCAGTATTTT
D: NA; V: TRBV12-3/TRBV12-4; J: TRBJ1-2; size: NA; CDR3: CASSFLPARYGYTF; DNA: TGTGCCAGCAGTTTCCTCCCTGCGCGCTATGGCTACACCTTC
D: NA; V: TRBV6-2/TRBV6-3; J: TRBJ2-5; size: NA; CDR3: CASSYPPETQYF; DNA: TGTGCCAGCAGTTACCCCCCAGAGACCCAGTACTTC
D: TRBD1; V: TRBV5-1; J: TRBJ1-1; size: NA; CDR3: CASSLGRGQEAFF; DNA: TGCGCCAGCAGCTTGGGGAGGGGGCAAGAAGCTTTCTTT
D: TRBD2; V: TRBV7-9; J: TRBJ2-1; size: NA; CDR3: CASSFSLAGDEQFF; DNA: TGTGCCAGCAGCTTCAGTCTAGCGGGAGATGAGCAGTTCTTC
D: NA; V: TRBV11-2; J: TRBJ1-4; size: once; CDR3: CASSQAVATNEKLFF; DNA: TGTGCCAGCAGCCAGGCGGTCGCAACTAATGAAAAACTGTTTTTT
D: TRBD1; V: TRBV5-4; J: TRBJ2-7; size: NA; CDR3: CASSLLGQGLHEQYF; DNA: TGTGCCAGCAGCTTGTTGGGACAGGGGCTCCACGAGCAGTACTTC